Given below is one T cell receptor beta chain in context. Its antigen is undetermined. The TCR beta libraries were generated through quantitative 5'-RACE incorporating molecular barcodes. TCRdb redid the calling of the 5' RACE reads with MiXCR, one entry per CDR3 protein. Of about 140,000 distinct CDR3 sequences listed, 30% to 40% are singletons. This sample is drawn from a study of CD8 T cells in ankylosing spondylitis. General study points: A TCR beta motif made of under 10 highly homologous variants seemed typical of ankylosing spondylitis blood. It was reported that disease-linked clones were significantly enriched in matched ankylosing spondylitis synovial fluid.

CDR1 DFQATT and CDR2 SNEGSKA come from the germline V gene (reference sequence). The V gene end was trimmed by 7 bases and the J gene end by 5 bases; junction bases not matched to a gene: 7. CDR3 length: 13 residues. The TCR sequence derives from a male donor with ankylosing spondylitis. Sample: synovial fluid, either unsorted or a sorted T cell fraction (not recorded which). The chain recombines TRBV20-1 with TRBJ1-5, with 8 bases matching TRBD1. Written as DNA, the CDR3 is TGCAGTGTTAAAGGACAGGGAGATCAGCCCCAGCATTTT. Its protein product is CSVKGQGDQPQHF.